The entry below describes one T cell receptor beta chain. No antigen is known for it. The data belong to a study of OX40 agonist ivuxolimab in advanced cancers. At the level of the study: Earlier anti-PD-1, anti-PD-L1 or anti-CTLA-4 therapy was permitted; over 35% had received some. Study outcomes and limitations: Still undetermined is the antigen specificity of the expanded peripheral T cells. Clonal expansion by week 6 occurred in CD4+ and CD8+ blood T cells (at 0.1 to 3.0 mg/kg).

Libraries were prepared by immunoSEQ multiplex PCR; TCRdb keeps only in-frame clonotypes and omits some of them. This sample has roughly 48,000 clones, with 60% to 80% found just once. Blood samples were obtained at baseline, cycle 4 day 1, and cycle 7 day 1. V was trimmed by 9 bases and J by 3 bases, leaving 18 bases between them. From germline, CDR1 is SGHRS and CDR2 YFSETQ. The CDR3 length is 14 residues. Specimen: CD4+ or CD8+ T cells sorted from blood, collected in a trial of the OX40 agonist ivuxolimab. The TCR originated in an adult with an advanced solid tumor such as melanoma, head and neck, liver or kidney cancer. This chain links TRBV5-1 with TRBJ1-1; D perhaps matches TRBD1 (5 bases). In nucleotides, the CDR3 is TGCGCCACCGCGCGGGGCACGGGGGACACTGAAGCTTTCTTT. Translation: CATARGTGDTEAFF.